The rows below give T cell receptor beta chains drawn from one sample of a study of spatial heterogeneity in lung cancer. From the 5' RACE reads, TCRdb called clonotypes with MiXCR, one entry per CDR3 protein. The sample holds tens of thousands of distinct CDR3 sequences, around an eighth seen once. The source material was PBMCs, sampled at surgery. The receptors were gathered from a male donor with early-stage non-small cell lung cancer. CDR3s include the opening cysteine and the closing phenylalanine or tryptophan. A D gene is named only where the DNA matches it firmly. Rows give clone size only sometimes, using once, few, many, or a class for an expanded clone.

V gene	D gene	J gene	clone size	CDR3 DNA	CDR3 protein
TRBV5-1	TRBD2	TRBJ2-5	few	TGCGCCAGCAGCTGGGAGGGCCAAAGAGAGACCCAGTACTTC	CASSWEGQRETQYF
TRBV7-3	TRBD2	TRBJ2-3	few	TGTGCCAGCAGTCCGACTAGCGGCTATACGCAGTATTTT	CASSPTSGYTQYF
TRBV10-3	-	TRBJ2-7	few	TGTGCCATCAGTGCCCGACAGTGGGCCTACGAGCAGTACTTC	CAISARQWAYEQYF
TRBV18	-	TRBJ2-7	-	TGTGCCAGCTCACCAACCGCGTCCTACGAGCAGTACTTC	CASSPTASYEQYF
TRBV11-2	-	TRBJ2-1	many	TGTGCCAGCAGCACCGGGGCATCTACAACTGAGCAGTTCTTC	CASSTGASTTEQFF
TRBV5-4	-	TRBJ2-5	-	TGTGCCAGCAGCTTAACACAGGGAGACCAGTACTTC	CASSLTQGDQYF
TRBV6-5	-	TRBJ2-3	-	TGTGCCAGCACCCGCGATGGCCGAGATACGCAGTATTTT	CASTRDGRDTQYF
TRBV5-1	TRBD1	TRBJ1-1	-	TGCGCCAGCAGCTCCCGACAGGGCCACACTGAAGCTTTCTTT	CASSSRQGHTEAFF
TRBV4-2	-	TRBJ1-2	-	TGTGCCAGCAGCCATGCAGGAGCTTTGGGAGGCTACACCTTC	CASSHAGALGGYTF
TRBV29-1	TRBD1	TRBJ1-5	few	TGCAGCGTCGGTACAGGGGACGGCAATCAGCCCCAGCATTTT	CSVGTGDGNQPQHF
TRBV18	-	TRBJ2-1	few	TGTGCCAGCTCCCAAAATCGCTTAGAGGATGAGCAGTTCTTC	CASSQNRLEDEQFF
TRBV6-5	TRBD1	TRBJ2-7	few	TGTGCCAGCAGTTCGGGACAGGAGCAGTACTTC	CASSSGQEQYF
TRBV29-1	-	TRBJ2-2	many	TGCAGCGTCAGAGTGACGAACACCGGGGAGCTGTTTTTT	CSVRVTNTGELFF
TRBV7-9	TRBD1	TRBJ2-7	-	TGTGCCAGCAGCTCAGCAAAAGGACAGGGATATTCCTACGAGCAGTACTTC	CASSSAKGQGYSYEQYF
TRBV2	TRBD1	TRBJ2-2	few	TGTGCCAGCAGTCCCGCGACAGGGACCGGGGAGCTGTTTTTT	CASSPATGTGELFF
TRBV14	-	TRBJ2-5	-	TGTGCCAGCAGCCATTGGGTGGACGAGACCCAGTACTTC	CASSHWVDETQYF
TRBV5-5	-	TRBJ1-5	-	TGTGCCAGCAGCCTGACTATAACAGGGAGCAATCAGCCCCAGCATTTT	CASSLTITGSNQPQHF
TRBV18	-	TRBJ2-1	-	TGTGCCAGCTCACATGATAGCTCCTACAATGAGCAGTTCTTC	CASSHDSSYNEQFF
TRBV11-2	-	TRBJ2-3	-	TGTGCCAGCAGCATGACAGATACGCAGTATTTT	CASSMTDTQYF
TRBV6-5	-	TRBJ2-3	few	TGTGCCAGCAGTTACACTCGGGGAGATACGCAGTATTTT	CASSYTRGDTQYF
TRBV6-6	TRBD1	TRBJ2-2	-	TGTGCCAGCAGTTATCATTCAGGGGGCGGCGGGGAGCTGTTTTTT	CASSYHSGGGGELFF
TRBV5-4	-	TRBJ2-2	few	TGTGCCAGCAGCTTGAATCGCGGGAAGCCCGGGGAGCTGTTTTTT	CASSLNRGKPGELFF
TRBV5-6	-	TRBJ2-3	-	TGTGCCAGCAGCTCGGTGGGACGGTCCACAGATACGCAGTATTTT	CASSSVGRSTDTQYF
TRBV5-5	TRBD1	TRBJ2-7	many	TGTGCCAGCAGCTTTGGACAGGGAGCCTGGGAGCAGTACTTC	CASSFGQGAWEQYF
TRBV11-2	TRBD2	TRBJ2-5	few	TGTGCCAGCAGCTCCCGGACTAGCGGTTTAGAGACCCAGTACTTC	CASSSRTSGLETQYF
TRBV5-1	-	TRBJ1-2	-	TGCGCCAGCAGATGGGACTCAGGCTACACCTTC	CASRWDSGYTF
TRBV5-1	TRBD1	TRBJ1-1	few	TGCGCCAGCAGCACCCAACAGGGGTGGGGCACTGAAGCTTTCTTT	CASSTQQGWGTEAFF
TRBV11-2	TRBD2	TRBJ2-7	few	TGTGCCAGCAGCGGGACTACACGGGGAGAGCAGTACTTC	CASSGTTRGEQYF
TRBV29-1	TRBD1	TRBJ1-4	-	TGCAGCGTTGATTCTTTCGGGACAGGGAATGAAAAACTGTTTTTT	CSVDSFGTGNEKLFF
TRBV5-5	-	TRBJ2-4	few	TGTGCCAGCAGCTTGGAAGGGATAAAAGCCAAAAACATTCAGTACTTC	CASSLEGIKAKNIQYF
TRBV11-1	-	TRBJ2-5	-	TGTGCCAGCAGCTTTAGTCTCCGTGCGGCGTCGGATGAGACCCAGTACTTC	CASSFSLRAASDETQYF
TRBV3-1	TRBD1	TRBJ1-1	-	TGTGCCAGCAGCCCCCAAGCAGGGGGAAGCACTGAAGCTTTCTTT	CASSPQAGGSTEAFF
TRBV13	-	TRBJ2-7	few	TGTGCCAGCAGCTTAGAGGTGGGACGAGAGCAGTACTTC	CASSLEVGREQYF
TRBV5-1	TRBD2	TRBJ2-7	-	TGCGCCAGCAGCCCCCGGACTAGCGGGAGCTCCCACGAGCAGTACTTC	CASSPRTSGSSHEQYF
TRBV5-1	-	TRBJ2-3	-	TGCGCCAGCAGCCAGATAACAACTACTAGCACAGATACGCAGTATTTT	CASSQITTTSTDTQYF
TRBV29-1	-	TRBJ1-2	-	TGCAGCGTTGATTGGGGTCGAGGTGGCTACACCTTC	CSVDWGRGGYTF
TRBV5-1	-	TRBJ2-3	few	TGCGCCAGCGAGTCGATTGGCGCAGATACGCAGTATTTT	CASESIGADTQYF
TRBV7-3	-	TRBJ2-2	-	TGTGCCAGCAGATCGACAGGGAACACCGGGGAGCTGTTTTTT	CASRSTGNTGELFF
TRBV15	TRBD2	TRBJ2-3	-	TGTGCCACCAGCCCGGGGGGGGCAATTTTCACAGATACGCAGTATTTT	CATSPGGAIFTDTQYF
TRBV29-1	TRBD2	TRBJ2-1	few	TGCAGCGTTGCTAGCGGGGGGCACAGCTCCTACAATGAGCAGTTCTTC	CSVASGGHSSYNEQFF
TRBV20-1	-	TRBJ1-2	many	TGCAGTGCGGGGGAAGCCTATGGCTACACCTTC	CSAGEAYGYTF
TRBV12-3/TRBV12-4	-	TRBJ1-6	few	TGTGCCAGCAGTTTAGGACTCTCCTATAATTCACCCCTCCACTTT	CASSLGLSYNSPLHF
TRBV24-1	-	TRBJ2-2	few	TGTGCCACCAGTGATCTTTCAGGGGCGAACACCGGGGAGCTGTTTTTT	CATSDLSGANTGELFF
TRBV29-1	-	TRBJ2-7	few	TGCAGCGTTGTAGGGGCCCTTAGCTCCTACGAGCAGTACTTC	CSVVGALSSYEQYF
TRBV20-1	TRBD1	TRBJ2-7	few	TGCAGTGCTAGAGATAAAACAGGGGCCTCCTACGAGCAGTACTTC	CSARDKTGASYEQYF
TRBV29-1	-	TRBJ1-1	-	TGCAGCGTTAATGATGGAATCGGTTACACTGAAGCTTTCTTT	CSVNDGIGYTEAFF
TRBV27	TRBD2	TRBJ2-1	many	TGTGCCAGCACCTCTAGCGGGGGGGCAGTAGGAGGTGAGCAGTTCTTC	CASTSSGGAVGGEQFF
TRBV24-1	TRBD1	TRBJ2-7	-	TGTGCCACCAGTGATCCGGGACAGGGGGACCACGAGCAGTACTTC	CATSDPGQGDHEQYF
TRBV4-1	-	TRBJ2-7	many	TGCGCCAGCAGCCAAGTCTCAACTCGACGGGAGCAGTACTTC	CASSQVSTRREQYF
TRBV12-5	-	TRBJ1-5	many	TGTGCTAGTGGTTTGGGGCAACAGCCCCAGCATTTT	CASGLGQQPQHF
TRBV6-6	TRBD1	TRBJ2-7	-	TGTGCCAGCAGTTACCCAGGGACAGGGGAAGACGAGCAGTACTTC	CASSYPGTGEDEQYF
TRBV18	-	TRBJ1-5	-	TGTGCCAGCTCACCGACAGTCGGTCAGCCCCAGCATTTT	CASSPTVGQPQHF
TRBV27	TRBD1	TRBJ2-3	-	TGTGCCAGCAGTCCTTGGGGACAGGGGGCTCAAGATACGCAGTATTTT	CASSPWGQGAQDTQYF
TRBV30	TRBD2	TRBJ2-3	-	TGTGCCTGGACAGCGGGGGGCGCTAGCACAGATACGCAGTATTTT	CAWTAGGASTDTQYF
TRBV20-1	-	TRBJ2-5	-	TGCAGTGCTAGCTCGGGACTGACAGAAGAGACCCAGTACTTC	CSASSGLTEETQYF
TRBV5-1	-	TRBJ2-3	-	TGCGCCAGCAGCTTGGACCAGGCTAAAGATACGCAGTATTTT	CASSLDQAKDTQYF
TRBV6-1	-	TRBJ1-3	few	TGTGCCAGCAGTGAAGCATCAGTCTCTGGAAACACCATATATTTT	CASSEASVSGNTIYF
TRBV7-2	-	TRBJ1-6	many	TGTGCCAGCAGCAAATCGGTTATGGGGCGAACCTATAATTCACCCCTCCACTTT	CASSKSVMGRTYNSPLHF